This TCR beta chain was captured in a study of blood T cell repertoires in COVID-19. Assay used: immunoSEQ multiplex PCR; TCRdb lists only in-frame clones, some missing. In the table there are some 270,000 clones, about 87% of which are singletons. All enrollees were roughly 18 to 95 years old and from fewer than 30 US areas. The ends were cut back, 2 bases at V and 3 bases at J, with 13 bases in the middle. Germline CDR1 LGHDT, CDR2 YNNKEL (reference sequence). The CDR3 is made up of 15 amino acids. Sample: PBMCs or T cells enriched from blood (not recorded which). The J gene is TRBJ1-1, the V gene TRBV3-1 (or the pseudogene TRBV3-2), with a tentative D call TRBD1 (6 bases). The source is a middle-aged woman who had been exposed to COVID-19. CDR3 residues: CASSQRLNRDTEAFF. The CDR3 nucleotides read TGTGCCAGCAGCCAAAGACTCAACAGGGACACTGAAGCTTTCTTT.